This T cell receptor beta chain comes out of a study of Ad26.COV2.S vaccination and SARS-CoV-2 variants. The treatment: roughly 19 received Ad26.COV2.S at low or high dose, single or two shots; 5 received placebo; per-sample allocation not given. Specimen acquisition occurred on day 63 following the initial vaccine or placebo injection. Profiled with immunoSEQ multiplex PCR; TCRdb holds only in-frame clones, not every one. The sample gives 250,000 to 300,000 clones, around 87% of which show up once; less than 3.5% is in the top ten. This TCR was sampled from a person between 18 and 59 years old who received the Ad26.COV2.S COVID-19 vaccine or a placebo. The source was peripheral blood, collected in a trial of Ad26.COV2.S vaccine versus placebo.

Here the CDR3 reads CASSVSGEQYF. Written as DNA, the CDR3 is TGTGCCAGCAGTGTAAGCGGAGAGCAGTACTTC. The chain is built from TRBV2 and TRBJ2-7; a possible D gene is TRBD2 (5 bases). The CDR3 contains 11 residues. Trimming took 4 bases from V and 7 from J, leaving 8 bases between them. Looked up from germline, CDR1 is SNHLY and CDR2 is FYNNEI.